These T cell receptor beta chains were read from a single sample in a study of cytomegalovirus exposure and HLA in healthy donors. Here immunoSEQ multiplex PCR was the method, and the copy in TCRdb shows in-frame clones only, minus some. The data contain approximately 180,000 clones, about four fifths of them singletons. What was sequenced was PBMCs. The receptors were gathered from a man younger than 35 in good health and CMV-seronegative. Both conserved end residues are part of each CDR3. Fields, in order: V gene, CDR3 length, J gene, D gene, clone size, CDR3 DNA, CDR3 protein. The D gene is left open where the match is weak. Size is stated for part of the rows, as once, few or many counts, or as a class when the clone is expanded.

>TRBV4-1|14|TRBJ2-5|NA|NA
TGCGCCAGCAGCCTCCGGGACAACCAAGAGACCCAGTACTTC
CASSLRDNQETQYF
>TRBV7-8|17|TRBJ2-7|TRBD1|NA
TGTGCCAGCAGCTCAACATGGACAGGGGCGGCCTCCTACGAGCAGTACTTC
CASSSTWTGAASYEQYF
>TRBV27|14|TRBJ2-7|NA|NA
TGTGCCAGCAGTATCGGAGGGCCGGGGCACGAGCAGTACTTC
CASSIGGPGHEQYF
>TRBV27|12|TRBJ2-3|NA|NA
TGTGCCAGCAGTTTATCCGCAGATACGCAGTATTTT
CASSLSADTQYF
>TRBV21-1|16|TRBJ2-2|NA|NA
TGTGCCAGCAGCAGCCCTAGCCGGGGAATCACCGGGGAGCTGTTTTTT
CASSSPSRGITGELFF
>TRBV7-9|14|TRBJ1-2|TRBD1|once
TGTGCCAGCAGCCCACGACAGGGGCAGGTTGGCTACACCTTC
CASSPRQGQVGYTF
>TRBV19|18|TRBJ2-1|TRBD2|NA
TGTGCCAGTAGTATGATGGCAACTAGCGGGTTCTCCTACAATGAGCAGTTCTTC
CASSMMATSGFSYNEQFF
>TRBV30|15|TRBJ2-3|TRBD1|once
TGTGCCTGGAGTGTAGGGTCAGGGGGACAAGATACGCAGTATTTT
CAWSVGSGGQDTQYF
>TRBV27|15|TRBJ2-2|NA|NA
TGTGCCAGCGGGCCCGGGACTTATAACACCGGGGAGCTGTTTTTT
CASGPGTYNTGELFF
>TRBV27|14|TRBJ2-7|TRBD1|NA
TGTGCCAGCAGTTTCGGGACAGGGCCGTACGAGCAGTACTTC
CASSFGTGPYEQYF
>TRBV6-6|14|TRBJ1-2|NA|NA
TGTGCCAGCAGTTACGCAGTGGGGGGCTATGGCTACACCTTC
CASSYAVGGYGYTF
>TRBV4-1|15|TRBJ1-4|NA|NA
TGCGCCAGCAGCCAAGTGGGGGGGGCCGGAGAAAAACTGTTTTTT
CASSQVGGAGEKLFF
>TRBV4-1|14|TRBJ2-2|NA|NA
TGCGCCAGCAGCCTAACGGAGAGAACCGGGGAGCTGTTTTTT
CASSLTERTGELFF
>TRBV30|13|TRBJ2-3|NA|NA
TGTGCCTTTAACAGGGATCTTACAGATACGCAGTATTTT
CAFNRDLTDTQYF
>TRBV19|12|TRBJ2-3|NA|NA
TGTGCCAGTGGTAATAGTCTATATACGCAGTATTTT
CASGNSLYTQYF
>TRBV6-5|13|TRBJ2-7|NA|NA
TGTGCCAGCAGTTCGAGGAGCTTCTACGAGCAGTACTTC
CASSSRSFYEQYF
>TRBV6-5|15|TRBJ2-1|NA|NA
TGTGCCAGCAGTTTAAGACAGGCGATCTACAATGAGCAGTTCTTC
CASSLRQAIYNEQFF
>TRBV28|10|TRBJ2-7|NA|NA
TGTGCCACTAAGCTCCACGAGCAGTACTTC
CATKLHEQYF
>TRBV10-3|14|TRBJ1-5|TRBD1|NA
TGTGCCATCAGTGGGACAGGGGGCGATCAGCCCCAGCATTTT
CAISGTGGDQPQHF
>TRBV7-9|14|TRBJ1-1|NA|NA
TGTGCCAGCAGCTTAGTCACCGGGGGGGAAGAAGCTTTCTTT
CASSLVTGGEEAFF
>TRBV11-2|13|TRBJ1-1|NA|NA
TGTGCCAGCAGCCAGACAGAAAACACTGAAGCTTTCTTT
CASSQTENTEAFF
>TRBV15|16|TRBJ1-6|NA|NA
TGTGCCACCAGCAGAGATCTCAAACTGGGGGGTTCACCCCTCCACTTT
CATSRDLKLGGSPLHF
>TRBV6-5|14|TRBJ1-2|TRBD1|NA
TGTGCCAGCAGTTACGACAGGGCCCCCTATGGCTACACCTTC
CASSYDRAPYGYTF
>TRBV18|15|TRBJ2-3|NA|NA
TGTGCCAGCTCACCGGGGGCCCTAAGAGCAGATACGCAGTATTTT
CASSPGALRADTQYF
>TRBV20-1|11|TRBJ1-2|NA|few
TGCAGTGCTAGGGGGCTCTATGGCTACACCTTC
CSARGLYGYTF
>TRBV5-1|14|TRBJ1-1|TRBD1|NA
TGCGCCAGCTGCCGACAGGGGCCTGACACTGAAGCTTTCTTT
CASCRQGPDTEAFF
>TRBV10-3|15|TRBJ1-5|TRBD1|NA
TGTGCCATCAGACTGGTGCAGGGGGTAAATCAGCCCCAGCATTTT
CAIRLVQGVNQPQHF
>TRBV27|15|TRBJ1-5|TRBD1|NA
TGTGCCAGCAGTTTGAGGGGGCAGGGCAATCAGCCCCAGCATTTT
CASSLRGQGNQPQHF
>TRBV5-4|13|TRBJ2-3|TRBD2|NA
TGTGCCAGCAGTTTCGGGGGGACAGATACGCAGTATTTT
CASSFGGTDTQYF
>TRBV2|20|TRBJ2-7|TRBD2|NA
TGTGCCAGCAAAGCCCTCCGGGGGGTTGGGCGACAGTCTTTCTCCTACGAGCAGTACTTC
CASKALRGVGRQSFSYEQYF
>TRBV7-4|15|TRBJ2-7|NA|NA
TGTGCCAGCAGCTCCAATTCGGGAACCCACTACGAGCAGTACTTC
CASSSNSGTHYEQYF
>TRBV7-9|14|TRBJ1-4|NA|NA
TGTGCCAGCAGCCCTATTCAAGCGGATGAAAAACTGTTTTTT
CASSPIQADEKLFF
>TRBV4-1|15|TRBJ1-3|NA|NA
TGCGCCAGCAGCCAAGATCGGGGGTCTGGAAACACCATATATTTT
CASSQDRGSGNTIYF
>TRBV7-9|14|TRBJ2-5|NA|NA
TGTGCCAGCAGCCTTAAGGACACCCTGGAGACCCAGTACTTC
CASSLKDTLETQYF
>TRBV6-1|19|TRBJ2-1|TRBD2|once
TGTGCCAGCAGTGCGAAAAGGACTAGCGGGAGATGGCCAAACGATGAGCAGTTCTTC
CASSAKRTSGRWPNDEQFF
>TRBV7-8|15|TRBJ2-1|NA|NA
TGTGCCAGCAGCTTCAGGGGCAAGGGGAACAATGAGCAGTTCTTC
CASSFRGKGNNEQFF
>TRBV6-1|15|TRBJ1-1|TRBD1|NA
TGTGCCAGCAGTGATCTTGACAGGGTTGACACTGAAGCTTTCTTT
CASSDLDRVDTEAFF
>TRBV5-1|18|TRBJ2-6|NA|NA
TGCGCCAGCAGCTTGACTGGGATGGGGCTCTCTGGGGCCAACGTCCTGACTTTC
CASSLTGMGLSGANVLTF
>TRBV28|16|TRBJ1-1|NA|NA
TGTGCCAGCAGTTCCCCTAGCCCGACGACAGGAACTGAAGCTTTCTTT
CASSSPSPTTGTEAFF
>TRBV27|15|TRBJ2-2|NA|few
TGTGCCAGCAGTTTATTCCGGGGTTCGCCCGGGGAGCTGTTTTTT
CASSLFRGSPGELFF
>TRBV28|14|TRBJ2-1|TRBD2|NA
TGTGCCAGCGCCGGACTAGCGGAGAGGAATGAGCAGTTCTTC
CASAGLAERNEQFF
>TRBV5-6|14|TRBJ1-2|NA|NA
TGTGCCAGCAGCCCCGGGACAACTAACTATGGCTACACCTTC
CASSPGTTNYGYTF
>TRBV4-1|14|TRBJ1-2|NA|NA
TGCGCCAGCAGCCAAGAAAGAAGGGGCCCTGGCTACACCTTC
CASSQERRGPGYTF